This TCR beta chain derives from a study of OX40 agonist ivuxolimab in advanced cancers. As regards this clone: Germline is not matched at one junction end, which may reflect a read error.

Produced via immunoSEQ multiplex PCR; TCRdb's table is partial and in-frame only. Here the sample spans 50,000 to 75,000 clones, roughly 77% being singletons. The CDR3 totals 15 residues. Germline assignment: CDR1 SGHNT and CDR2 YYREEE (reference sequence). The receptor comes from an adult with an advanced solid tumor such as melanoma, head and neck, liver or kidney cancer. The rearrangement uses TRBV5-4 and TRBJ2-3, with a possible D match to TRBD2 (5 bases). The sample was CD4+ or CD8+ T cells sorted from blood, taken in a trial of the OX40 agonist ivuxolimab. CDR3 loop: CASRLAGISTDTQYF. The CDR3 region has the DNA TGTGCCAGCAGGTTGGCGGGTATAAGCACAGATACGCAGTATTTT.